This record concerns one T cell receptor (beta chain) sequence. The antigen remains unidentified. Since no conserved phenylalanine or tryptophan closes the CDR3, a read error is the likely cause. The DNA is left out, because the CDR3 cannot be placed on it with certainty; the CDR3 is given as TCRdb lists it. This record belongs to a study of OX40 agonist ivuxolimab in advanced cancers. In the study overall: The study enrolled dose-escalation patients with hepatocellular carcinoma, melanoma, renal cell or head and neck cancer. General study results and limits: Compared with others, partial responders at 0.1-3.0 mg/kg displayed clonal expansion among the lowest.

Assay used: immunoSEQ multiplex PCR; TCRdb lists only in-frame clones, some missing. The sample consists of about 79,000 clones, more than 90% of them appearing once. The length of the CDR3 is 10 amino acids, counting both ends. Germline-derived CDR1 and CDR2 are SGHKS and YYEKEE (reference sequence). Patients were ruled out by autoimmune disease history or systemic immunosuppression. Sequencing was performed on CD4+ or CD8+ T cells sorted from blood, taken in a trial of the OX40 agonist ivuxolimab. The clonotype was recovered from an adult with an advanced solid tumor such as melanoma, head and neck, liver or kidney cancer. The rearrangement uses TRBV5-5 and TRBJ1-3; the D segment call TRBD1 is taken from the table without a DNA check. CDR3 amino acids: CASSLADKSV.